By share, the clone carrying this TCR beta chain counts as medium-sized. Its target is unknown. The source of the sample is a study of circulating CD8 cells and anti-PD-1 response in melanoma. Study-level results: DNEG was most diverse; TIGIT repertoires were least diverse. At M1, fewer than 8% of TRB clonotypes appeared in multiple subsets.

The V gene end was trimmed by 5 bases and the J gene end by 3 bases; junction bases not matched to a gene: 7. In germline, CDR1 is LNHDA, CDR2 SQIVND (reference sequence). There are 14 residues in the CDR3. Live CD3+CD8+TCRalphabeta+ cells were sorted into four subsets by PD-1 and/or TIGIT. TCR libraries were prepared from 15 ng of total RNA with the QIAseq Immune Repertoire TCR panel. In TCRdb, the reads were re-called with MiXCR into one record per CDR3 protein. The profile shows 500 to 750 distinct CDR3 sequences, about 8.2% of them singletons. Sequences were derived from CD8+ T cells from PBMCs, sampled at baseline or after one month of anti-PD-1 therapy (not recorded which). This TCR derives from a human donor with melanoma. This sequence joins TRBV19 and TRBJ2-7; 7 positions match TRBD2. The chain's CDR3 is CASSFAGVRYEQYF. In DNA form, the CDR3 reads TGTGCCAGTAGTTTCGCGGGAGTACGCTACGAGCAGTACTTC.